Here is one TCR beta chain with its context. As handled by the study authors: Nucleated cell number was recorded as an estimate derived from reference gene primer amplification. Data came from immunoSEQ multiplex PCR; TCRdb stores just in-frame clones and leaves some out. That table is the source of V, J and clone size, and D and trimming were worked out from the DNA. Among hundreds of thousands of clones listed, around nine tenths were seen once. Germline CDR1 is PRHDT and CDR2 is FYEKMQ (reference sequence). This CDR3 is built from 14 residues. Trimming cost V 3 bases and J 0 bases, with 8 bases left between them. This sample is part of a study of blood T cell repertoires in COVID-19. Study at large: Sites across the United States, Italy and Spain contributed samples from acute and convalescent COVID-19.

V gene TRBV13 combines with J gene TRBJ2-5, with D perhaps matching TRBD2 (6 bases). The sequence was obtained from a woman aged 18 to 35 who had recovered from COVID-19. The specimen was peripheral blood. For the CDR3, the DNA is TGTGCCAGCAGCTTGGGGGGTTACCAAGAGACCCAGTACTTC. Its protein product is CASSLGGYQETQYF.